A single sample is the source of the 24 T cell receptor beta chains below, sequenced in a study of T-cell reconstitution after alpha-beta-depleted transplantation in children. TCRbeta library construction was performed incorporating unique molecular identifiers. In TCRdb, the PCR reads were re-called with MiXCR into one record per CDR3 protein. The repertoire consists of about 870,000 distinct CDR3 sequences, with roughly 16% occurring once and the leading ten covering under 6%. The sample here was PBMCs, mostly from graft donor cells, taken 360 days after TCRalphabeta/CD19-depleted stem cell transplant. The receptors were sampled from a male patient between 5 and 17 years old who had a stem cell transplant for acute lymphoblastic leukemia, so the T cells may come from the graft donor.

This clonotype was counted a few times. The chain joins TRBV12-3 or TRBV12-4 to TRBJ2-3, with D unclear. The CDR3 has 14 residues. Trimming shortened V by 6 bases and J by 0 bases, and 10 bases separated the two germline ends. The chain's CDR3 is CASSQVESTDTQYF. The CDR3 DNA follows: TGTGCCAGCAGCCAGGTCGAGAGCACAGATACGCAGTATTTT.

V usage is TRBV30 and J usage is TRBJ2-1; maybe TRBD2 (6 bases). The CDR3 runs 14 residues. CDR1 is GTSNPN, CDR2 SVGIG, per germline (reference sequence). Trimming stripped 0 bases from V and 8 bases from J, with 14 bases between. This chain's CDR3 is CAWSVSGALYEQFF. CDR3 bases: TGTGCCTGGAGTGTCTCGGGAGCTCTCTATGAGCAGTTCTTC. The whole variable domain, remainder taken from reference TRBV30 and TRBJ2-1, is SQTIHQWPATLVQPVGSPLSLECTVEGTSNPNLYWYRQAAGRGLQLLFYSVGIGQISSEVPQNLSASRPQDRQFILSSKKLLLSDSGFYLCAWSVSGALYEQFFGPGTRLTVL.

In this sample, this clonotype turned up a few times. The chain joins TRBV11-2 to TRBJ2-2; TRBD1 might be the D (6 bases). The length of the CDR3 is 14 residues. With 5 bases removed from V and 6 bases from J, the gap between germline ends came to 13 bases. Per the germline V gene, CDR1 is SGHAT and CDR2 is FQNNGV. DNA of the CDR3: TGTGCCAGCAGCCCCGGGACATTATCCGGGGAGCTGTTTTTT. Amino acid sequence: CASSPGTLSGELFF. Based on the CDR3 plus reference TRBV11-2 and TRBJ2-2, the full variable domain is EAGVAQSPRYKIIEKRQSVAFWCNPISGHATLYWYQQILGQGPKLLIQFQNNGVVDDSQLPKDRFSAERLKGVDSTLKIQPAKLEDSAVYLCASSPGTLSGELFFGEGSRLTVL.

In its sample, this clonotype was seen many times. V is TRBV7-9 and J is TRBJ1-2, with D possibly matching TRBD1 (6 bases). V lost 1 base and J lost 2, with 11 bases in between. From germline, CDR1 is SEHNR and CDR2 FQNEAQ (reference sequence). The CDR3 totals 15 residues. CDR3 in DNA: TGTGCCAGCAGCTTAGAGGGGGGACTGAACTATGGCTACACCTTC. Its protein is CASSLEGGLNYGYTF.

V gene TRBV4-1 combines with J gene TRBJ2-7; 11 bases map to TRBD2. From germline, CDR1 is MGHRA and CDR2 YSYEKL. The CDR3 runs 17 residues. V was pared by 1 base and J by 4 bases, with 9 bases of the junction left unmatched. The CDR3 reads CASSQGSTSGISYEQYF. CDR3 sequence (DNA): TGCGCCAGCAGCCAAGGTTCGACTAGCGGGATCTCGTACGAGCAGTACTTC.

There are a few counts of this clonotype. The V gene is TRBV7-3, the J gene TRBJ2-6; D unresolved. V was cut by 0 bases and J by 0 bases, with 12 bases left in between. Per germline, CDR1 SGHTA and CDR2 FQGTGA. The CDR3 has 18 amino acids. DNA of the CDR3: TGTGCCAGCAGCTTAACGTTTCCCCCTAGCTCTGGGGCCAACGTCCTGACTTTC. It is translated as CASSLTFPPSSGANVLTF.

The chain combines TRBV19 with TRBJ2-1, with D possibly TRBD2 on 6 matching bases. This CDR3 spans 15 amino acids. Germline CDR1 reads LNHDA; CDR2 reads SQIVND (reference sequence). V gave up 7 bases and J gave up 1 base, with 14 bases separating them. CDR3 residues: CASISVGGSYNEQFF. The CDR3 region has the DNA TGTGCCAGTATAAGCGTGGGGGGATCCTACAATGAGCAGTTCTTC.

This clonotype was recorded a few times. V gene TRBV4-2 combines with J gene TRBJ2-7; D unresolved. The germline V and J ends were trimmed by 3 bases and 0 bases, with 9 bases remaining between them. This CDR3 has 14 residues. Germline values: CDR1 LGHNA, CDR2 YNFKEQ. The DNA for the CDR3 is TGTGCCAGCAGCCAGGACGTAGGCTCCTACGAGCAGTACTTC. Residues: CASSQDVGSYEQYF.

In this sample, this clonotype turned up a few times. For the CDR3, the DNA is TGTGCCAGCAGTTACGGGTGGGAGACCTACAATGAGCAGTTCTTC. Translated: CASSYGWETYNEQFF. The V call is TRBV6-5, the J call TRBJ2-1; D may be TRBD2 (5 bases). CDR1 and CDR2 (germline): MNHEY, SVGAGI. Trimming cost V 2 bases and J 2 bases, with 10 bases left between them. The CDR3 contains 15 residues.

The rearrangement joins TRBV21-1 to TRBJ2-2. TRBV21-1 is a known pseudogene. The CDR3 has 16 amino acids. In DNA form, the CDR3 reads TGTGCCAGCAGCAAAGAAAGGGAACCGAACACCGGGGAGCTGTTTTTT. Its translation: CASSKEREPNTGELFF.

This clonotype was picked up a small number of times. The chain carries TRBV16 and TRBJ2-1; TRBD2 is a possible D gene (5 bases). From germline, CDR1 is KGHSY and CDR2 FQNENV. The CDR3 runs 12 residues. V lost 3 bases and J 9 bases, leaving 9 bases between the germline ends. CDR3 nucleotide sequence: TGTGCCAGCAGCCAGCCCCGGGGTGAGCAGTTCTTC. Encoded protein: CASSQPRGEQFF. The variable domain in full, with the rest retrieved from reference TRBV16 and TRBJ2-1, is GEEVAQTPKHLVRGEGQKAKLYCAPIKGHSYVFWYQQVLKNEFKFLISFQNENVFDETGMPKERFSAKCLPNSPCSLEIQATKLEDSAVYFCASSQPRGEQFFGPGTRLTVL.

This clonotype was found a few times. The chain recombines TRBV27 with TRBJ2-1; 9 positions match TRBD1. Germline-derived CDR1 and CDR2 are MNHEY and SMNVEV (reference sequence). The ends lost 4 bases at V and 2 bases at J; junction bases unmatched: 21. This CDR3 region has 21 residues. CDR3 DNA: TGTGCCAGCAGTTCCTCCTTCGGGACAGGGCGATTTCAGGGGGCCTACAATGAGCAGTTCTTC. Amino acid sequence: CASSSSFGTGRFQGAYNEQFF.

This clonotype has more than one count but fewer than ten. CDR3 sequence reads: CASSPLQTGGPYEQYF. The CDR3 DNA sequence: TGTGCCAGCTCACCACTTCAGACAGGGGGCCCCTACGAGCAGTACTTC. V usage is TRBV18 and J usage is TRBJ2-7, with 10 bases that match TRBD1. The CDR3 sequence is 16 residues long. J was trimmed by 2 bases and V by 1 base; bases with no gene match: 5. Germline lookup yields CDR1 KGHSH and CDR2 LQKENI.

This clonotype came up a few times. The rearrangement uses TRBV14 and TRBJ2-7; D tentatively fits TRBD1 or TRBD2 (5 bases each). The CDR3 runs to 11 residues. Germline V CDR1 and CDR2: SGHDN, FVKESK. Deletions cut 7 bases from V and 6 bases from J, with 10 bases between. The DNA of the CDR3 is TGTGCCAGCACCTCGGGGCGCGAGCAGTACTTC. Translated: CASTSGREQYF.

The gene calls are TRBV3-1 and TRBJ1-2; perhaps TRBD1 as D (6 bases). The CDR3 contains 14 residues. CDR1 is LGHDT, CDR2 YNNKEL, per germline (reference sequence). V was pared by 3 bases and J by 6 bases, with 14 bases between. In nucleotides, the CDR3 is TGTGCCAGCAGCCACCCACACCACAGGGATGGCTACACCTTC. Translated: CASSHPHHRDGYTF. The full variable domain, rest sourced from reference TRBV3-1 and TRBJ1-2, is DTAVSQTPKYLVTQMGNDKSIKCEQNLGHDTMYWYKQDSKKFLKIMFSYNNKELIINETVPNRFSPKSPDKAHLNLHINSLELGDSAVYFCASSHPHHRDGYTFGSGTRLTVV.

This chain uses TRBV20-1 with TRBJ2-7; 7 bases are shared with TRBD1. CDR1 is DFQATT, CDR2 SNEGSKA, per germline (reference sequence). J gave up 2 bases and V 7 bases, and 5 bases lay outside the gene matches. The CDR3 totals 12 residues. CDR3: CSVGQAPYEQYF. The CDR3 DNA reads as TGCAGTGTTGGACAGGCCCCCTACGAGCAGTACTTC.

V is TRBV19 and J is TRBJ1-2; D is unclear. The CDR3 totals 19 residues. Between the trimmed V and J ends, which lost 4 bases and 4 bases, there was a span of 28 bases. Germline V gene lookup returns CDR1 LNHDA and CDR2 SQIVND (reference sequence). CDR3 in amino acids: CASSRSGTRMGQTLYGYTF. The CDR3 DNA is TGTGCCAGTAGTAGATCTGGTACCAGGATGGGCCAGACCCTCTATGGCTACACCTTC.

As concerns this clonotype: This may come from a read error, since a much larger clone is one base off. The chain combines TRBV20-1 with TRBJ2-7, with D unresolved. V lost 7 bases and J lost 2, with 15 bases in between. Per germline, CDR1 DFQATT and CDR2 SNEGSKA (reference sequence). The CDR3 loop spans 13 amino acids. CDR3 residues: CSVPRRFTYEQYF. CDR3 DNA: TGCAGTGTCCCCCGACGGTTTACCTACGAGCAGTACTTC.

Ten or more counts support this clonotype. The V gene is TRBV15, the J gene TRBJ2-5; D is possibly TRBD1 (6 bases). Deletions cut 3 bases from V and 4 bases from J, with 9 bases between. The CDR3 runs 13 residues. Germline loops: CDR1 LNHNV, CDR2 YYDKDF (reference sequence). CDR3 sequence: CATSSTGIETQYF. In DNA form, the CDR3 reads TGTGCCACCAGCAGCACAGGGATAGAGACCCAGTACTTC.

This clonotype has ten or more counts. This chain joins TRBV20-1 and TRBJ1-2; perhaps TRBD1 as D (5 bases). Germline-derived CDR1 and CDR2 are DFQATT and SNEGSKA (reference sequence). V was clipped by 5 bases and J by 8 bases, with 15 bases between them. This CDR3 contains 12 residues. CDR3 region: CSASRQTGGYTF. The DNA for the CDR3 is TGCAGTGCTTCCCGACAGACCGGGGGCTACACCTTC.

The chain carries TRBV5-1 and TRBJ2-1, with 7 bases matching TRBD2. The CDR3 is made up of 14 amino acids. Germline V lookup: CDR1 SGHRS, CDR2 YFSETQ. V was pared by 9 bases and J by 4 bases, with 10 bases of the junction left unmatched. In DNA, the CDR3 is TGCGCCACCTCGCGGCTAGCGGCTTACAATGAGCAGTTCTTC. Its translation: CATSRLAAYNEQFF.

This clonotype was detected a few times. The rearrangement joins TRBV29-1 to TRBJ2-5; no clear D. V was pared by 4 bases and J by 5 bases, with 8 bases between. Germline V gives CDR1 SQVTM, CDR2 ANQGSEA. The CDR3 covers 11 residues. CDR3 residues: CSVGLGETQYF. In DNA, the CDR3 is TGCAGCGTTGGATTAGGGGAGACCCAGTACTTC.

Ten or more counts support this clonotype. The chain uses TRBV15 and TRBJ2-7; TRBD2 matches at 8 bases. Germline V CDR1 and CDR2: LNHNV, YYDKDF (reference sequence). The V gene end was trimmed by 4 bases and the J gene end by 0 bases; junction bases not matched to a gene: 14. The CDR3 is made up of 18 amino acids. CDR3 sequence: CATSTSLPSGSFSYEQYF. The CDR3 DNA follows: TGTGCCACCAGCACTTCCTTGCCTAGCGGGTCATTCTCCTACGAGCAGTACTTC.

The chain is built from TRBV12-3 or TRBV12-4 and TRBJ2-7, with 8 bases matching TRBD1. This CDR3 spans 15 amino acids. Losses at the gene ends were 3 bases for V and 4 bases for J; bases not matched to a gene: 8. CDR3 residues: CASSLSGQGWYEQYF. Written as DNA, the CDR3 is TGTGCCAGCAGTTTGTCAGGACAGGGATGGTACGAGCAGTACTTC.